The 31 T cell receptor beta chains below all came from one sample that was sequenced in a study of read filtering for tumor transcriptome and immune sequencing. This library used roughly 0.4 ug RNA and molecular barcoded adaptors spanning alpha/delta and beta/gamma chains. TCRdb re-called the reads with MiXCR, one entry per CDR3 protein. The sample shows tens of thousands of distinct CDR3 sequences, roughly 19% of them seen only once. Sequencing was carried out using a population of CD138-negative cells sorted from bone marrow. The receptors derive from a donor aged 40 or over with multiple myeloma.

This clonotype was seen ten or more times. The V call is TRBV29-1, the J call TRBJ1-4; 8 bases are shared with TRBD1. The CDR3 runs 13 residues. Germline loops: CDR1 SQVTM, CDR2 ANQGSEA. Trimming took 7 bases from V and 6 from J; bases not matched to a gene: 7. CDR3 DNA: TGCAGCGCCGGACAGGGAGGGGATGAAAAACTGTTTTTT. Amino acids: CSAGQGGDEKLFF.

This clonotype was seen at least ten times. J is TRBJ1-2 and V is TRBV29-1; TRBD1 matches at 11 bases. Germline assignment: CDR1 SQVTM and CDR2 ANQGSEA. The CDR3 sequence is 16 residues long. Trimming at V came to 2 bases and at J to 5 bases, leaving 10 bases not matched to a gene. The CDR3 sequence is CSVERWGDRGDYGYTF. The CDR3 DNA reads as TGCAGCGTTGAACGCTGGGGGGACAGGGGGGATTATGGCTACACCTTC.

In its sample, this clonotype was seen many times. This sequence joins TRBV6-6 and TRBJ2-1; 7 bases are shared with TRBD1. The CDR3 sequence is 13 residues long. Germline loops: CDR1 MNHNY, CDR2 SVGAGI (reference sequence). J gave up 9 bases and V 2 bases, and 4 bases lay outside the gene matches. CDR3 in DNA: TGTGCCAGCAGTTACGACAGGGTCGGTGAGCAGTTCTTC. Translated: CASSYDRVGEQFF.

This clonotype turned up a few times. This chain uses TRBV2 with TRBJ1-5, with D perhaps TRBD1 (5 bases). The CDR3 totals 14 residues. V lost 5 bases to trimming and J lost 4 bases, with 12 bases between them. CDR1 is SNHLY and CDR2 is FYNNEI in the germline V gene. CDR3 sequence reads: CASSTGQRNQPQHF. The DNA of the CDR3 is TGTGCCAGCAGTACCGGACAACGAAATCAGCCCCAGCATTTT.

This clonotype was seen more than once but under ten times. V is TRBV4-2 and J is TRBJ2-5; possibly TRBD1 or TRBD2 for D (5 bases each). Trimming pared 5 bases from V and 5 bases from J, leaving 18 bases between. The CDR3 consists of 15 residues. CDR1 is LGHNA, CDR2 YNFKEQ, per germline. CDR3 amino acids: CASSKGTDRAETQYF. Written as DNA, the CDR3 is TGTGCCAGCAGCAAAGGGACCGACAGAGCCGAGACCCAGTACTTC.

The chain is built from TRBV5-1 and TRBJ2-7, with D possibly being TRBD1 or TRBD2 (5 bases each). CDR1 is SGHRS and CDR2 is YFSETQ in the germline V gene. This CDR3 comprises 13 residues. V lost 5 bases and J lost 7, with 16 bases in between. CDR3 in amino acids: CASRGDPNREQYF. The DNA of the CDR3 is TGCGCCAGCAGGGGGGACCCCAATCGGGAGCAGTACTTC. The full variable domain, rest sourced from reference TRBV5-1 and TRBJ2-7, is KAGVTQTPRYLIKTRGQQVTLSCSPISGHRSVSWYQQTPGQGLQFLFEYFSETQRNKGNFPGRFSGRQFSNSRSEMNVSTLELGDSALYLCASRGDPNREQYFGPGTRLTVT.

This clonotype was counted ten times or more. The V gene is TRBV9, the J gene TRBJ2-1; 12 nucleotides align to TRBD1. Looked up from germline, CDR1 is SGDLS and CDR2 is YYNGEE. CDR3 length: 16 residues. V lost 3 bases and J lost 7; bases outside the gene matches: 8. CDR3 sequence (DNA): TGTGCCAGCAGCGCACGGGACAGGGGGCTTCGTAATGAGCAGTTCTTC. It yields the protein CASSARDRGLRNEQFF.

This clonotype was counted many times. V and J are TRBV7-9 and TRBJ1-1; the match to TRBD1 covers 8 bases. From germline, CDR1 is SEHNR and CDR2 FQNEAQ (reference sequence). After removal of 6 bases from V and 7 bases from J, the junction contained 13 bases not matched to a gene. This CDR3 has 15 amino acids. In DNA, the CDR3 is TGTGCCAGCAGTTCCTCAGGACAGGGAATTGGTGAAGCTTTCTTT. This encodes CASSSSGQGIGEAFF.

J is TRBJ2-4 and V is TRBV20-1; TRBD2 aligns across 10 bases. V lost 5 bases, J lost 9 bases, and 10 bases stayed unmatched. The germline gives CDR1 DFQATT, CDR2 SNEGSKA (reference sequence). The CDR3 length is 14 residues. CDR3 in DNA: TGCAGTGCTGGTTCCCAGCGGGAGGGTGTCATTCAGTACTTC. Translation gives CSAGSQREGVIQYF.

Note on this clonotype: A clone one base away is much larger, so this may be a read error. The chain carries TRBV12-3 or TRBV12-4 and TRBJ2-3, with D possibly being TRBD2 (5 bases). The CDR3 is 13 residues long. The CDR3 sequence is CAASTGSTDTQCF. CDR3 bases: TGTGCCGCCTCCACGGGGAGCACAGATACGCAGTGTTTT.

This clonotype was seen repeatedly, ten times or more. V gene TRBV24-1 combines with J gene TRBJ2-3; 7 bases are a match to TRBD2. The CDR3 runs to 16 residues. J lost 2 bases, V lost 3 bases, and 7 bases had no gene match. Germline V gives CDR1 KGHDR, CDR2 SFDVKD. The CDR3 reads CATSDVASGATDTQYF. The CDR3 region has the DNA TGTGCCACCAGTGATGTCGCTAGCGGAGCCACAGATACGCAGTATTTT.

This clonotype was found many times. J is TRBJ2-5 and V is TRBV2; a weak D match, TRBD1 (6 bases). The CDR3 totals 12 residues. Germline CDR1 reads SNHLY; CDR2 reads FYNNEI. V lost 8 bases and J lost 7, with 14 bases in between. The CDR3 DNA is TGTGCCAGCGCTCAGGGGATCGTGACCCAGTACTTC. It is translated as CASAQGIVTQYF.

This clonotype was found many times. V gene TRBV20-1 combines with J gene TRBJ2-1; weak D call: TRBD1 (8 bases). V dropped 3 bases and J dropped 5 bases, with 20 bases sitting between them. The CDR3 totals 16 residues. Germline CDR1 is DFQATT and CDR2 is SNEGSKA (reference sequence). The CDR3 here is CSASPADRGGHNEQFF. The DNA of the CDR3 is TGCAGTGCTAGCCCCGCCGACAGGGGAGGGCACAATGAGCAGTTCTTC.

The chain uses TRBV19 and TRBJ2-1, with 9 bases that match TRBD2. This CDR3 contains 15 residues. V dropped 9 bases and J dropped 9; count of bases not matched to a gene: 15. Per the germline V gene, CDR1 is LNHDA and CDR2 is SQIVND (reference sequence). For the CDR3, the DNA is TGTGCCAGCAAATCCAGCGGCGGGGGGGCCGGTGAGCAGTTCTTC. Encoded protein: CASKSSGGGAGEQFF.

This clonotype was detected many times. The chain recombines TRBV20-1 with TRBJ2-2; D unresolved. CDR3 length equals 12 residues. Germline CDR1 DFQATT, CDR2 SNEGSKA (reference sequence). The V and J ends lost 4 bases and 1 base respectively, with 4 bases between them. The CDR3, as DNA: TGCAGTGCTACAGGGAACACCGGGGAGCTGTTTTTT. Amino acids: CSATGNTGELFF.

V gene TRBV28 combines with J gene TRBJ1-1, with D possibly TRBD1 on 6 matching bases. Germline lookup yields CDR1 MDHEN and CDR2 SYDVKM. The CDR3 is made up of 15 amino acids. V lost 4 bases, J lost 4 bases, and 16 bases lay in between. The CDR3: CASSYLNRAGTEAFF. The CDR3 DNA follows: TGTGCCAGCAGTTATCTTAACAGGGCGGGCACTGAAGCTTTCTTT.

The sample holds a few counts of this clonotype. CDR3 nucleotides: TGTGCCAGCAGTCAGGACAGAAACAATCAGCCCCAGCATTTT. Protein sequence: CASSQDRNNQPQHF. V gene TRBV28 combines with J gene TRBJ1-5, with D possibly TRBD1 on 6 matching bases. The germline gives CDR1 MDHEN, CDR2 SYDVKM. This CDR3 spans 14 amino acids. V was cut by 5 bases and J by 3 bases, with 11 bases left in between.

This clonotype was seen repeatedly, ten times or more. The chain joins TRBV21-1 to TRBJ1-1; the table's D call, TRBD1, has no DNA check behind it. TRBV21-1 is annotated as a pseudogene. The CDR3 spans 14 residues. The CDR3 loop is CASSSRLGAIEAFF. The CDR3 DNA reads as TGTGCCAGCAGCAGTAGGCTAGGGGCCATCGAAGCTTTCTTT.

Only a few counts were recorded for this clonotype. This chain uses TRBV7-2 with TRBJ2-1; no firm D call. Germline CDR1 and CDR2: SGHTA and FQGNSA. V was shortened by 5 bases and J by 9 bases, with 11 bases between the two germline ends. The CDR3 spans 12 residues. Here the CDR3 DNA reads TGTGCCAGCAGCAATCTAGTGGGTGAGCAGTTCTTC. Its translation: CASSNLVGEQFF.

Details on this clonotype: A much larger clone sits a single nucleotide away, making a read error possible. The conserved phenylalanine or tryptophan normally closing the CDR3 is absent here, so this likely arose from a read error. The chain uses TRBV27 and TRBJ2-7, with D possibly TRBD1 on 6 matching bases. V was pared by 3 bases and J by 2 bases, with 14 bases between. CDR3 length equals 15 residues. Germline V gene sequence: CDR1 MNHEY, CDR2 SMNVEV (reference sequence). CDR3 bases: TGTGCCAGCAGTTTCACCCCGACAGGTGCCTACGAGCAGTACCTC. Translated, it gives CASSFTPTGAYEQYL.

The table lists this clonotype with many counts. The chain recombines TRBV5-5 with TRBJ2-3; no clear D gene. The germline V gene has CDR1 SGHKS and CDR2 YYEKEE (reference sequence). This CDR3 comprises 15 residues. V was cut by 0 bases and J by 0 bases, with 8 bases left in between. The CDR3 here is CASSLAGLSTDTQYF. CDR3 DNA: TGTGCCAGCAGCTTGGCCGGGCTGAGCACAGATACGCAGTATTTT.

Only a few counts were recorded for this clonotype. The junction and the germline gene differ at one end; a read error may be behind it. The J gene is TRBJ2-2, the V gene TRBV20-1; 8 bases map to TRBD1. Per the germline V gene, CDR1 is DFQATT and CDR2 is SNEGSKA (reference sequence). The CDR3 spans 14 residues. This chain's CDR3 is CSASRTGNTGELLF. The CDR3 DNA is TGCAGTGCTAGCCGGACAGGGAACACCGGGGAGCTGCTTTTT.

This clonotype was detected a few times. This may arise from a read error, as a much more abundant clone is one base away. This rearrangement joins TRBV5-6 to TRBJ2-1; possibly TRBD1 for D (5 bases). The germline V gene has CDR1 SGHDT and CDR2 YYEEEE. The CDR3 has 16 residues. Here the CDR3 DNA reads TGTGCCAGCAGCTTGTTACTGAGTGGGGCCTACGATGAGCAGTTCTTC. This translates into CASSLLLSGAYDEQFF.

On this clonotype: A far larger clone is one base from this, pointing to a likely read error. V and J are TRBV6-5 and TRBJ2-1; 9 bases fit TRBD2. Germline V gene lookup returns CDR1 MNHEY and CDR2 SVGAGI. Trimming cost V 6 bases and J 10 bases; bases outside gene matches: 13. The CDR3 has 15 residues. The CDR3 DNA reads TGTGCCAGCAGGGTAGGGGGGACTAGCTCGCCCGAGCAGTTCTTC. It encodes CASRVGGTSSPEQFF.

This clonotype has ten or more counts. J is TRBJ2-5 and V is TRBV6-6; TRBD2 aligns across 11 bases. CDR3 length equals 15 residues. Trimming at V came to 5 bases and at J to 2 bases, leaving 4 bases not matched to a gene. CDR1 is MNHNY and CDR2 is SVGAGI in the germline V gene (reference sequence). The CDR3 loop is CASSPGLAVQETQYF. CDR3 nucleotides: TGTGCCAGCAGTCCGGGACTAGCGGTACAAGAGACCCAGTACTTC.

This sequence joins TRBV5-1 and TRBJ2-3; 8 bases align to TRBD1. CDR3 length equals 15 residues. Germline CDR1 is SGHRS and CDR2 is YFSETQ. The V gene end was trimmed by 4 bases and the J gene end by 2 bases; junction bases not matched to a gene: 6. Here the CDR3 reads CASSRGQENTDTQYF. CDR3 DNA: TGCGCCAGCAGCCGGGGACAGGAGAACACAGATACGCAGTATTTT.

This clonotype was seen repeatedly, ten times or more. This rearrangement joins TRBV7-2 to TRBJ2-1, with 8 bases fitting TRBD2. After removal of 5 bases from V and 5 bases from J, the junction contained 11 bases not matched to a gene. The germline CDR1 and CDR2 sequences are SGHTA and FQGNSA. There are 16 residues in the CDR3. The CDR3 bases are TGTGCCAGCAGCCAACGAGCGGGACTAGGGCACAATGAGCAGTTCTTC. It encodes CASSQRAGLGHNEQFF.

This clonotype was picked up many times. V gene TRBV6-6 combines with J gene TRBJ2-7, with TRBD2 matching over 7 bases. The CDR3 is 13 residues long. Germline CDR1 MNHNY, CDR2 SVGAGI (reference sequence). Trimming removed 7 bases from V and 0 bases from J; junction bases left unmatched: 3. CDR3 coding DNA: TGTGCCAGCACAACTAGCGACTCCTACGAGCAGTACTTC. Protein product: CASTTSDSYEQYF.

This clonotype was recorded many times. The chain uses TRBV20-1 and TRBJ2-1, with unresolved D. CDR1 is DFQATT and CDR2 is SNEGSKA in the germline V gene (reference sequence). V was pared by 2 bases and J by 7 bases, with 6 bases between. The CDR3 consists of 11 residues. This chain's CDR3 is CSARPANEQFF. CDR3 nucleotides: TGCAGTGCTAGACCCGCTAATGAGCAGTTCTTC.

This clonotype is a singleton in its sample. A much larger clone differs from this one at a single base, so this may be a read error. This rearrangement joins TRBV7-2 to TRBJ2-5; D gene uncertain. The V end was cut by 6 bases, the J end by 1 base, with 15 bases between. The CDR3 has 15 amino acids. Looked up from germline, CDR1 is SGHTA and CDR2 is FQGNSA. The CDR3 region is CASSIKALGQETQYF. CDR3 coding DNA: TGTGCCAGCAGTATAAAGGCTCTGGGCCAAGAGACCCAGTACTTC.

This clonotype occurred many times. The genes are TRBV6-1 and TRBJ2-3; possible D gene TRBD1, 6 bases. Germline V gene data show CDR1 as MNHNS and CDR2 as SASEGT. There are 15 residues in the CDR3. Trimming pared 5 bases from V and 2 bases from J, leaving 14 bases between. The CDR3 DNA follows: TGTGCCAGCAGTACCAGGGGATTCCTCACAGATACGCAGTATTTT. Its translation: CASSTRGFLTDTQYF.